The present entry profiles one T cell receptor (beta chain) with its context. Its antigen is not identified. The data derive from a study of long-term antiretroviral therapy in people with HIV. Overall study context: Collection dates of the earliest samples fall about a decade before the 2015 immediate-ART recommendation.

The immunoSEQ assay was v3.0, run at survey level. Samples were sequenced targeting roughly 35,000-50,000 T-cell genomes each. Some clones are missing from TCRdb's copy, which holds only in-frame ones; the method was immunoSEQ multiplex PCR. The top ten clones hold around 3.2% of a sample with 48,000 or so clones, around 84% of them seen once. Study-level findings and limits: Clonal expansions arising prior to ART prevailed in the repertoire at every time point. Sampling of blood ran from 2004 to 2017, and older ART regimens were possibly in use.

The CDR3 contains 14 residues. The germline gives CDR1 SEHNR, CDR2 FQNEAQ (reference sequence). The V gene lost 5 bases and the J gene lost 1 base, with 12 bases spanning the gap. This receptor was taken from a woman between 18 and 30 years old with HIV. The V gene is TRBV7-9, the J gene TRBJ2-7; the D call may be TRBD1 or TRBD2 (6 bases each). Sequences were derived from unsorted PBMCs, sampled 0.8 years after starting antiretroviral therapy. The CDR3 sequence: CASSPPGASYEQYF. The CDR3 DNA sequence: TGTGCCAGCAGCCCCCCGGGGGCGTCCTACGAGCAGTACTTC. Using reference TRBV7-9 and TRBJ2-7 for the parts outside the CDR3, the full variable domain is DTGVSQNPRHKITKRGQNVTFRCDPISEHNRLYWYRQTLGQGPEFLTYFQNEAQLEKSRLLSDRFSAERPKGSFSTLEIQRTEQGDSAMYLCASSPPGASYEQYFGPGTRLTVT.